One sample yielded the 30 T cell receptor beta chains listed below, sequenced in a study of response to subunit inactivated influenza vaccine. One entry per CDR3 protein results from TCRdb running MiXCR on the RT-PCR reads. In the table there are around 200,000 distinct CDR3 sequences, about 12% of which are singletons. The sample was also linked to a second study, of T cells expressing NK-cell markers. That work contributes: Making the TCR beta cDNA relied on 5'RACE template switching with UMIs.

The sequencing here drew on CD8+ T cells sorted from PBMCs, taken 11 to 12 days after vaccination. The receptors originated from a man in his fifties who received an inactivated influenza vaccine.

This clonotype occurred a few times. CDR3 nucleotide sequence: TGTGCCAGCAGTTTAGTCTTCCCAAGCTACGAGCAGTACTTC. Translating gives CASSLVFPSYEQYF. This chain uses TRBV28 with TRBJ2-7, with no clear D. From germline, CDR1 is MDHEN and CDR2 SYDVKM. The CDR3 has 14 residues. The V gene lost 2 bases and the J gene lost 3 bases, with 11 bases spanning the gap.

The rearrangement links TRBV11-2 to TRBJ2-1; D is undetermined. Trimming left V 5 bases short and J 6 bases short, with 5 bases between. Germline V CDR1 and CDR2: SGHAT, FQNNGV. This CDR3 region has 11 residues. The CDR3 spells CASSATNEQFF. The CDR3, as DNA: TGTGCCAGCAGCGCTACCAATGAGCAGTTCTTC.

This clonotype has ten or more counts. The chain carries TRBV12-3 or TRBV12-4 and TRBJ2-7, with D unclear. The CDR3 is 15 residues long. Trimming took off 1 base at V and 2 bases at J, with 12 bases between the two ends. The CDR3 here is CASSLDPDGAYEQYF. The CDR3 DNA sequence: TGTGCCAGCAGTTTAGATCCCGACGGAGCCTACGAGCAGTACTTC.

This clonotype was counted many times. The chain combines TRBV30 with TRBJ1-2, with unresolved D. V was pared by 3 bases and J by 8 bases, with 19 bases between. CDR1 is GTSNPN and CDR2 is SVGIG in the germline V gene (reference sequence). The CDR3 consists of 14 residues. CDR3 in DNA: TGTGCCTGGAGCGAAGACTTTGACTCGCAAGGCTACACCTTC. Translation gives CAWSEDFDSQGYTF.

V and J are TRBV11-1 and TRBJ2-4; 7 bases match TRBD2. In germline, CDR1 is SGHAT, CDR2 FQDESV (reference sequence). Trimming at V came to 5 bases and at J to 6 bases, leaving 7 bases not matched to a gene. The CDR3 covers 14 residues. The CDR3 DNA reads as TGTGCCAGCAGCCGGGGAGGGAATAGAAACATTCAGTACTTC. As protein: CASSRGGNRNIQYF.

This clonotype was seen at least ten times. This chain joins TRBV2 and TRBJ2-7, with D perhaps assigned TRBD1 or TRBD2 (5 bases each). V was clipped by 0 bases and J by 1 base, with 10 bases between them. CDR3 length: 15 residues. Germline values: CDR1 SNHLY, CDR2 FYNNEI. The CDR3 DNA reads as TGTGCCAGCAGTGAAGCGAGGGGCCTATCCTACGAGCAGTACTTC. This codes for CASSEARGLSYEQYF.

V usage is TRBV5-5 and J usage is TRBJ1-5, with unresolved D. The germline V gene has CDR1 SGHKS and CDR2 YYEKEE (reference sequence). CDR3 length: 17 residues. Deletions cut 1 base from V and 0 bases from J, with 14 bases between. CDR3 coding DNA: TGTGCCAGCAGCTTGTCCCCCGGCCCCTATAGCAATCAGCCCCAGCATTTT. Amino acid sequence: CASSLSPGPYSNQPQHF. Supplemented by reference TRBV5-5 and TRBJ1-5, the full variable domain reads DAGVTQSPTHLIKTRGQQVTLRCSPISGHKSVSWYQQVLGQGPQFIFQYYEKEERGRGNFPDRFSARQFPNYSSELNVNALLLGDSALYLCASSLSPGPYSNQPQHFGDGTRLSIL.

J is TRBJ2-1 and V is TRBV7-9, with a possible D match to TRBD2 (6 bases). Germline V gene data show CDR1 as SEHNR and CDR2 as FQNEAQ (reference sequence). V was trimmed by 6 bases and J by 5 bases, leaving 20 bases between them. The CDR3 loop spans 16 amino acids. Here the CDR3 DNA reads TGTGCCAGCAGACCCGAGGGCCCTAGCGAACACAATGAGCAGTTCTTC. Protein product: CASRPEGPSEHNEQFF. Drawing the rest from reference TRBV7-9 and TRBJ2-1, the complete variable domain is DTGVSQNPRHKITKRGQNVTFRCDPISEHNRLYWYRQTLGQGPEFLTYFQNEAQLEKSRLLSDRFSAERPKGSFSTLEIQRTEQGDSAMYLCASRPEGPSEHNEQFFGPGTRLTVL.

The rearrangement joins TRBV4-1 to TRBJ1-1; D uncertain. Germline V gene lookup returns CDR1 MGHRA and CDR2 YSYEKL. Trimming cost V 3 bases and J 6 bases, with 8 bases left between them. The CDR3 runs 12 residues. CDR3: CASSQADSEAFF. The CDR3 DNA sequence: TGCGCCAGCAGCCAGGCGGACTCTGAAGCTTTCTTT.

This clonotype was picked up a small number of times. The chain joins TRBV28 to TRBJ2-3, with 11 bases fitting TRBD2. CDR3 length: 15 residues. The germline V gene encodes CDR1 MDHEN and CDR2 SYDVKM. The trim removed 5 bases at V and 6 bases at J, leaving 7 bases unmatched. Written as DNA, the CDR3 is TGTGCCAGCAGTATGGAGACTAGCGGGATCGATACGCAGTATTTT. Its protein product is CASSMETSGIDTQYF.

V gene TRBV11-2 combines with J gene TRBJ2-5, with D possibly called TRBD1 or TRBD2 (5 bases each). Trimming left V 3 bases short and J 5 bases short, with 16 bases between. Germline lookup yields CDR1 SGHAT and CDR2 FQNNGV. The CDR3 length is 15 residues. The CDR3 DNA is TGTGCCAGCAGCTTTACCCGGGGCCGCAGGGAGACCCAGTACTTC. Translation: CASSFTRGRRETQYF.

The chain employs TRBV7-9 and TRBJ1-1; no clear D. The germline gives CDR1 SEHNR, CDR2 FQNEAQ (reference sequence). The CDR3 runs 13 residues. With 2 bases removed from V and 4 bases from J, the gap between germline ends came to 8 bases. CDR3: CASSLHGPTEAFF. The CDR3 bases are TGTGCCAGCAGCTTACATGGCCCCACTGAAGCTTTCTTT.

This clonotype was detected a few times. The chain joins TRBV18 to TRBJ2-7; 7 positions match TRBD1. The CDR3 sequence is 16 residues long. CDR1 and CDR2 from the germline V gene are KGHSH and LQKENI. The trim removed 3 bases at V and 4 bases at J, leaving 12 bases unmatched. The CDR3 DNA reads TGTGCCAGCTCACCCTACCTTGACAGGGACAAATACGAGCAGTACTTC. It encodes CASSPYLDRDKYEQYF. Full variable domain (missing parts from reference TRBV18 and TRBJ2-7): NAGVMQNPRHLVRRRGQEARLRCSPMKGHSHVYWYRQLPEEGLKFMVYLQKENIIDESGMPKERFSAEFPKEGPSILRIQQVVRGDSAAYFCASSPYLDRDKYEQYFGPGTRLTVT.

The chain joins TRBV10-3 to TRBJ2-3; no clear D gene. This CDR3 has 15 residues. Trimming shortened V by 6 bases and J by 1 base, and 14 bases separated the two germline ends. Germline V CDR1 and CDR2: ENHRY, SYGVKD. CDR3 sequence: CAIRWWKWGTDTQYF. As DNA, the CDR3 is TGTGCCATCAGATGGTGGAAATGGGGCACAGATACGCAGTATTTT.

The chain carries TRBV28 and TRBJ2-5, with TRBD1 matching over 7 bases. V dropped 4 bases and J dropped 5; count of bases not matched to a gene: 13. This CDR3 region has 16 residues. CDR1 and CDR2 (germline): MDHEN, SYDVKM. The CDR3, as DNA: TGTGCCAGCAGTTGGAGAGAAGGGACAGAGGGGGAGACCCAGTACTTC. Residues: CASSWREGTEGETQYF.

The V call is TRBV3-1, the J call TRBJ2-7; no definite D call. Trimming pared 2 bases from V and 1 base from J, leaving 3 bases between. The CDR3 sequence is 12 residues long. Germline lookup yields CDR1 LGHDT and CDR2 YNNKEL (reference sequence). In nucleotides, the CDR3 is TGTGCCAGCAGCCAATATTCCTACGAGCAGTACTTC. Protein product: CASSQYSYEQYF.

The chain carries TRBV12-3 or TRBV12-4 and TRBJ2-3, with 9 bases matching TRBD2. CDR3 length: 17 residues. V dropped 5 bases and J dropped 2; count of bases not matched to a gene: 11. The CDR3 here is CASSPRDSGGITDTQYF. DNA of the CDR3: TGTGCCAGCAGTCCCCGGGATAGCGGGGGTATCACAGATACGCAGTATTTT.

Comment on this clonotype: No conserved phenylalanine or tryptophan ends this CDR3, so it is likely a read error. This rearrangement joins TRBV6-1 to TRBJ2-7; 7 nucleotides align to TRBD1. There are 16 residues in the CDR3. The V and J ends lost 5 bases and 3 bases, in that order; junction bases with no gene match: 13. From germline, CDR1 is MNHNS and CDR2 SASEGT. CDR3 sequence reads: CASSPQTGTVYYEQYL. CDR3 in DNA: TGTGCCAGCAGTCCCCAAACCGGGACAGTTTACTACGAGCAGTACCTC.

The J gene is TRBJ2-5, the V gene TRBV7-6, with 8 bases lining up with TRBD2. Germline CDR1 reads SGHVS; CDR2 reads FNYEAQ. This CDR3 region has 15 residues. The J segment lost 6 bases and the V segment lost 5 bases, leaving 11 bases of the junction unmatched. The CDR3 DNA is TGTGCCAGCAGCGACCTGGACGGGGGGGCCCAGACCCAGTACTTC. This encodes CASSDLDGGAQTQYF. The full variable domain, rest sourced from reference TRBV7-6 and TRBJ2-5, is GAGVSQSPRYKVTKRGQDVALRCDPISGHVSLYWYRQALGQGPEFLTYFNYEAQQDKSGLPNDRFSAERPEGSISTLTIQRTEQRDSAMYRCASSDLDGGAQTQYFGPGTRLLVL.

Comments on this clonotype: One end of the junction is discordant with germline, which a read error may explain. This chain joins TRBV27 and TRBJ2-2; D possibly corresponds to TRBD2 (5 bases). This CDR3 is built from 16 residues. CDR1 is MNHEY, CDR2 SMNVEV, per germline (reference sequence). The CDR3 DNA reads TGTGCCAGCAGTTTAATCAGGTTCGCGAACACCGGGGAGCTGGTTTTT. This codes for CASSLIRFANTGELVF.

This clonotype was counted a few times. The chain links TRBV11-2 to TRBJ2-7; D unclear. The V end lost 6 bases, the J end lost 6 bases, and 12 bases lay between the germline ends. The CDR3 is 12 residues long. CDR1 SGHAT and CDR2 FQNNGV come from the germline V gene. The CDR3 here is CASRPGGGEQYF. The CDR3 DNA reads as TGTGCCAGCAGACCAGGCGGTGGCGAGCAGTACTTC.

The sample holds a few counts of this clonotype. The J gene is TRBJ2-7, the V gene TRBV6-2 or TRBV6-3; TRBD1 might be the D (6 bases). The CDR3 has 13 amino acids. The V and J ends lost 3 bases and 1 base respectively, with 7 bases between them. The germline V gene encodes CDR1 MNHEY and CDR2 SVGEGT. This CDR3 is CASSYQGSYEQYF. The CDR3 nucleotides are TGTGCCAGCAGTTATCAGGGGTCCTACGAGCAGTACTTC.

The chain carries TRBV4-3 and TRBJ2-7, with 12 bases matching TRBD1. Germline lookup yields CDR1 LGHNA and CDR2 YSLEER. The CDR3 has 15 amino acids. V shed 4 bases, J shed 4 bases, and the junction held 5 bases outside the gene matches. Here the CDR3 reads CASSPGQGAGYEQYF. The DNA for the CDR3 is TGCGCCAGCAGCCCGGGACAGGGGGCAGGATACGAGCAGTACTTC.

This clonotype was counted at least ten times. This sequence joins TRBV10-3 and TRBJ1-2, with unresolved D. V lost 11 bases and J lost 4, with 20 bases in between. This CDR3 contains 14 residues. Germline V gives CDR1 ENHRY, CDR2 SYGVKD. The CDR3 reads CASKRLVEGYGYTF. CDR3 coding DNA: TGTGCCTCCAAGAGACTGGTTGAAGGCTATGGCTACACCTTC.

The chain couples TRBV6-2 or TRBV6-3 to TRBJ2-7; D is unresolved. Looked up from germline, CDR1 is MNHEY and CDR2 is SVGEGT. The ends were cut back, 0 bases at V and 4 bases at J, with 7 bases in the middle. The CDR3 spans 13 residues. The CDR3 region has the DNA TGTGCCAGCAGTTACTCGTCGCAATACGAGCAGTACTTC. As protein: CASSYSSQYEQYF.

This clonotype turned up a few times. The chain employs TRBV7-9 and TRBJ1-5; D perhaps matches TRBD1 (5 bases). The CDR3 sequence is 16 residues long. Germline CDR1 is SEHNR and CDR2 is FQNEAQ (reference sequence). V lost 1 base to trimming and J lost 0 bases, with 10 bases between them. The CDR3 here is CASSLGQINSNQPQHF. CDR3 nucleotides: TGTGCCAGCAGCTTAGGACAGATTAATAGCAATCAGCCCCAGCATTTT.

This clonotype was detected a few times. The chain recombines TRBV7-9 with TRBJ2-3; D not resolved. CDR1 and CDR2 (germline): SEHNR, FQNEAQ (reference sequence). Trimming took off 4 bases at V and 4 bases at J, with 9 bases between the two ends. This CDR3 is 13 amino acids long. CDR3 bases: TGTGCCAGCAGCTCACCGAAACCAGATACGCAGTATTTT. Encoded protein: CASSSPKPDTQYF.

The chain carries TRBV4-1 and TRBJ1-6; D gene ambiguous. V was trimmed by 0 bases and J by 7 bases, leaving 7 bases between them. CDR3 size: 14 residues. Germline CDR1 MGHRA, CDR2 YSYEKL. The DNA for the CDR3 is TGCGCCAGCAGCCAAGATGCCCGGAATTCACCCCTCCACTTT. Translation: CASSQDARNSPLHF.

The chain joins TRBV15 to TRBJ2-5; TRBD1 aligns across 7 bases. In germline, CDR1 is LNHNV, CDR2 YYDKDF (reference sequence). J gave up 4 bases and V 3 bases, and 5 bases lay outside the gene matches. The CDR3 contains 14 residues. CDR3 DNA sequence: TGTGCCACCAGCAGGAGACCAGGGGGAGAGACCCAGTACTTC. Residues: CATSRRPGGETQYF.

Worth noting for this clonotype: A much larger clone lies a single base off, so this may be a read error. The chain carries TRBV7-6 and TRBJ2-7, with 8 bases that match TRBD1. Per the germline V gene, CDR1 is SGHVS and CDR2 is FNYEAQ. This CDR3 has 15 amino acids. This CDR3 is CAISSGQGSSYEQYF. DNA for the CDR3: TGTGCCATCAGCTCTGGACAGGGAAGCTCCTACGAGCAGTACTTC.